These 29 T cell receptor beta chains share one sample of origin, sequenced in a study of blood T cell repertoires in COVID-19. Produced via immunoSEQ multiplex PCR; TCRdb's table is partial and in-frame only. The repertoire holds some 300,000 clones, with around 90% as singletons. Material for sequencing was PBMCs or T cells enriched from blood (not recorded which). The receptors here all came from a woman between 18 and 29 years old with acute COVID-19.

The gene calls are TRBV4-1 and TRBJ2-2, with 9 bases that match TRBD1. This CDR3 contains 17 residues. The trim removed 2 bases at V and 7 bases at J, leaving 11 bases unmatched. CDR1 is MGHRA and CDR2 is YSYEKL in the germline V gene. The CDR3 loop reads CASSQLVDRGWNGELFF. The CDR3 DNA is TGCGCCAGCAGCCAACTCGTGGACAGGGGTTGGAACGGGGAGCTGTTTTTT.

This clone was seen a handful of times. The rearrangement joins TRBV11-3 to TRBJ2-7; no clear D gene. CDR1 and CDR2 (germline): SGHNT, YENEEA. V was pared by 8 bases and J by 8 bases, with 13 bases between. This CDR3 has 11 residues. The CDR3, as DNA: TGTGCCAGCTCCACTGAGTTGCAGCAGTACTTC. It encodes CASSTELQQYF.

In its sample, this clone was seen once. This chain links TRBV6-6 with TRBJ2-2, with D perhaps matching TRBD1 (6 bases). The CDR3 extends over 16 amino acids. Trimming pared 0 bases from V and 1 base from J, leaving 9 bases between. Germline V lookup: CDR1 MNHNY, CDR2 SVGAGI (reference sequence). This CDR3 is CASSYSKGENTGELFF. The DNA of the CDR3 is TGTGCCAGCAGTTACTCTAAGGGGGAGAACACCGGGGAGCTGTTTTTT.

The chain uses TRBV18 and TRBJ2-5; TRBD1 aligns across 10 bases. The length of the CDR3 is 15 residues. Germline V gives CDR1 KGHSH, CDR2 LQKENI. The V and J ends lost 2 bases and 6 bases, in that order; junction bases with no gene match: 6. CDR3 protein: CASSPRDRGVQTQYF. CDR3 in DNA: TGTGCCAGCTCACCAAGGGACAGGGGTGTACAGACCCAGTACTTC.

In nucleotides, the CDR3 is TGTGCCAGTAGTCCCGAACCGACAGGGACCTATGGCTACACCTTC. Protein product: CASSPEPTGTYGYTF. The chain uses TRBV19 and TRBJ1-2, with TRBD1 matching 7 bases. The CDR3 has 15 residues. V shed 5 bases, J shed 4 bases, and the junction held 10 bases outside the gene matches. From germline, CDR1 is LNHDA and CDR2 SQIVND (reference sequence).

The chain links TRBV6-6 to TRBJ1-2; TRBD1 matches 8 bases. V gave up 5 bases and J gave up 8 bases; unmatched junction bases: 1. This CDR3 has 11 amino acids. Germline lookup yields CDR1 MNHNY and CDR2 SVGAGI (reference sequence). DNA of the CDR3: TGTGCCAGCAGTCCAGGGGGCGGCTACACCTTC. Translating gives CASSPGGGYTF.

V is TRBV28 and J is TRBJ1-2; 7 bases are shared with TRBD1. This CDR3 has 16 amino acids. Germline-derived CDR1 and CDR2 are MDHEN and SYDVKM. V was pared by 6 bases and J by 5 bases, with 15 bases of the junction left unmatched. The CDR3, as DNA: TGTGCCAGCAGCCGCCCCGAACCGGGACAGAAATATGGCTACACCTTC. As protein: CASSRPEPGQKYGYTF.

The chain joins TRBV4-1 to TRBJ2-5; D perhaps matches TRBD2 (5 bases). Germline V lookup: CDR1 MGHRA, CDR2 YSYEKL. The CDR3 consists of 13 residues. Deletions cut 1 base from V and 5 bases from J, with 8 bases between. CDR3 sequence: CASSQVERETQYF. CDR3 DNA: TGCGCCAGCAGCCAAGTAGAGCGGGAGACCCAGTACTTC.

The V call is TRBV19, the J call TRBJ1-5, with D tentatively TRBD1 (6 bases). This CDR3 comprises 14 residues. Trimming took 5 bases from V and 5 from J, leaving 13 bases between them. Germline-derived CDR1 and CDR2 are LNHDA and SQIVND (reference sequence). CDR3 nucleotides: TGTGCCAGTAGTGTCGGACAGTCGTATCAGCCCCAGCATTTT. It specifies CASSVGQSYQPQHF. Complete variable domain (other parts from reference TRBV19 and TRBJ1-5): DGGITQSPKYLFRKEGQNVTLSCEQNLNHDAMYWYRQDPGQGLRLIYYSQIVNDFQKGDIAEGYSVSREKKESFPLTVTSAQKNPTAFYLCASSVGQSYQPQHFGDGTRLSIL.

This clone was counted a few times. In the same sample, other DNA sequences code for this CDR3. This chain connects TRBV5-6 to TRBJ2-5; 10 bases are shared with TRBD1. V trimming: 3 bases; J trimming: 4 bases; junction bases outside the gene matches: 6. Germline V lookup: CDR1 SGHDT, CDR2 YYEEEE. The CDR3 is made up of 15 amino acids. CDR3 in DNA: TGTGCCAGCAGCTCCGGGACAGGGGTAAGAGAGACCCAGTACTTC. Its protein is CASSSGTGVRETQYF.

This chain connects TRBV19 to TRBJ2-7; a weak D match, TRBD2 (5 bases). CDR1 is LNHDA, CDR2 SQIVND, per germline (reference sequence). This CDR3 is 13 amino acids long. The V and J ends lost 3 bases and 7 bases respectively, with 13 bases between them. As DNA, the CDR3 is TGTGCCAGTAGTATCGGTCTTAGAGGGGAGCAGTACTTC. Protein product: CASSIGLRGEQYF.

V and J are TRBV11-3 and TRBJ1-4; D unclear. Trimming cost V 5 bases and J 7 bases, with 14 bases left between them. The germline V gene has CDR1 SGHNT and CDR2 YENEEA. This CDR3 comprises 14 residues. CDR3 sequence (DNA): TGTGCCAGCAGCCAGGTGGGCCAGACTGAAAAACTGTTTTTT. This sequence encodes CASSQVGQTEKLFF.

This chain uses TRBV29-1 with TRBJ1-1; D call uncertain. This CDR3 is built from 13 residues. Looked up from germline, CDR1 is SQVTM and CDR2 is ANQGSEA. Trimming took 0 bases from V and 1 from J, leaving 6 bases between them. The CDR3 protein is CSVEDWANTEAFF. CDR3 nucleotides: TGCAGCGTTGAAGATTGGGCGAACACTGAAGCTTTCTTT. Supplemented by reference TRBV29-1 and TRBJ1-1, the full variable domain reads SAVISQKPSRDICQRGTSLTIQCQVDSQVTMMFWYRQQPGQSLTLIATANQGSEATYESGFVIDKFPISRPNLTFSTLTVSNMSPEDSSIYLCSVEDWANTEAFFGQGTRLTVV.

The chain has TRBV12-5 and TRBJ1-2; the D gene is possibly TRBD1 (5 bases). The V gene lost 2 bases and the J gene lost 5 bases, with 15 bases spanning the gap. The CDR3 has 15 residues. Germline CDR1 reads LGHNT; CDR2 reads FRNRAP. CDR3 in amino acids: CASGLLKGKRYGYTF. The CDR3 nucleotides read TGTGCTAGTGGTTTGCTGAAGGGGAAGAGGTATGGCTACACCTTC.

The J gene is TRBJ2-5, the V gene TRBV19; the match to TRBD1 covers 9 bases. V lost 1 base and J lost 5; bases outside the gene matches: 5. Germline CDR1 LNHDA, CDR2 SQIVND (reference sequence). The CDR3 loop spans 15 amino acids. The CDR3 nucleotides read TGTGCCAGTAGTATAGGGACAGGGGTTTGGGAGACCCAGTACTTC. Protein sequence: CASSIGTGVWETQYF.

The V gene is TRBV7-2, the J gene TRBJ1-5; 9 bases fit TRBD1. Germline-derived CDR1 and CDR2 are SGHTA and FQGNSA. Germline trimming cut 5 bases from V and 1 base from J; bases unmatched to any gene: 3. The CDR3 has 15 amino acids. CDR3 in amino acids: CASSRGTGSNQPQHF. CDR3 DNA sequence: TGTGCCAGCAGCCGTGGGACAGGGAGCAATCAGCCCCAGCATTTT.

This chain joins TRBV9 and TRBJ2-7; TRBD1 matches 7 bases. With V trimmed by 4 bases and J by 7 bases, 11 bases remained unmatched. Germline CDR1 is SGDLS and CDR2 is YYNGEE. The CDR3 runs to 14 residues. CDR3 bases: TGTGCCAGCAGCCCCGAACAGGGGCGCGAAGAGCAGTACTTC. Amino acids: CASSPEQGREEQYF.

A word on this clone: Other DNA sequences within the sample encode an identical CDR3. J is TRBJ2-7 and V is TRBV5-1, with 7 nucleotides matching TRBD1. Germline loops: CDR1 SGHRS, CDR2 YFSETQ. The junction had 11 bases not matched to a gene; V was cut back by 5 bases and J by 3 bases. The CDR3 consists of 15 residues. The CDR3 is CASRILGQDLYEQYF. In DNA form, the CDR3 reads TGCGCCAGCAGAATTCTCGGACAGGACCTCTACGAGCAGTACTTC.

The CDR3 here is CASSLAPAGSSTNEKLFF. The CDR3 bases are TGTGCCAGCAGCTTGGCCCCAGCAGGCTCTTCAACTAATGAAAAACTGTTTTTT. The gene calls are TRBV5-4 and TRBJ1-4, with unresolved D. This CDR3 is 18 amino acids long. Germline V gene sequence: CDR1 SGHNT, CDR2 YYREEE (reference sequence). The V end was cut by 0 bases, the J end by 0 bases, with 15 bases between. The variable domain in full, with the rest retrieved from reference TRBV5-4 and TRBJ1-4, is ETGVTQSPTHLIKTRGQQVTLRCSSQSGHNTVSWYQQALGQGPQFIFQYYREEENGRGNFPPRFSGLQFPNYSSELNVNALELDDSALYLCASSLAPAGSSTNEKLFFGSGTQLSVL.

This rearrangement joins TRBV3-1 (or the pseudogene TRBV3-2) to TRBJ1-1; TRBD1 aligns across 7 bases. From germline, CDR1 is LGHDT and CDR2 YNNKEL (reference sequence). After removal of 4 bases from V and 8 bases from J, the junction contained 10 bases not matched to a gene. This CDR3 contains 14 residues. Here the CDR3 reads CASSPTQPGQEAFF. The CDR3 bases are TGTGCCAGCAGCCCGACGCAGCCGGGACAGGAAGCTTTCTTT.

The V call is TRBV14, the J call TRBJ2-1; 12 bases map to TRBD2. Trimming at V came to 5 bases and at J to 10 bases, leaving 0 bases not matched to a gene. Per the germline V gene, CDR1 is SGHDN and CDR2 is FVKESK. The CDR3 spans 12 residues. This CDR3 reads CASSGLAGEQFF. CDR3 coding DNA: TGTGCCAGCAGCGGACTAGCGGGAGAGCAGTTCTTC.

The J gene is TRBJ1-4, the V gene TRBV15; the D gene is possibly TRBD1 (6 bases). Trimming took off 0 bases at V and 1 base at J, with 15 bases between the two ends. This CDR3 has 18 amino acids. Germline V lookup: CDR1 LNHNV, CDR2 YYDKDF (reference sequence). CDR3 DNA sequence: TGTGCCACCAGCAGAGACCGGGACACCCCCGGAACTAATGAAAAACTGTTTTTT. This translates into CATSRDRDTPGTNEKLFF.

Concerning this clone itself: Other DNA sequences within the sample encode an identical CDR3. The V gene is TRBV7-9, the J gene TRBJ2-3; 8 bases match TRBD2. This CDR3 comprises 15 residues. V lost 5 bases, J lost 2 bases, and 6 bases stayed unmatched. Germline V lookup: CDR1 SEHNR, CDR2 FQNEAQ (reference sequence). The CDR3 here is CASSLAGGSTDTQYF. CDR3 sequence (DNA): TGTGCCAGCAGCCTCGCGGGAGGATCCACAGATACGCAGTATTTT. Full variable domain (remainder filled in from reference TRBV7-9 and TRBJ2-3): DTGVSQNPRHKITKRGQNVTFRCDPISEHNRLYWYRQTLGQGPEFLTYFQNEAQLEKSRLLSDRFSAERPKGSFSTLEIQRTEQGDSAMYLCASSLAGGSTDTQYFGPGTRLTVL.

The chain joins TRBV3-1 (or the pseudogene TRBV3-2) to TRBJ2-1, with 10 bases aligning to TRBD1. CDR3 size: 18 residues. V dropped 0 bases and J dropped 5; count of bases not matched to a gene: 10. CDR1 is LGHDT, CDR2 YNNKEL, per germline (reference sequence). CDR3 loop: CASSQDSWTGGSHNEQFF. The CDR3 coding sequence is TGTGCCAGCAGCCAAGATTCCTGGACAGGGGGGTCTCACAATGAGCAGTTCTTC.

The genes are TRBV14 and TRBJ2-3; possibly TRBD2 for D (5 bases). This CDR3 region has 13 residues. The ends were cut back, 6 bases at V and 2 bases at J, with 9 bases in the middle. Germline V gene lookup returns CDR1 SGHDN and CDR2 FVKESK. For the CDR3, the DNA is TGTGCCAGCAGGAGGGCCAACACAGATACGCAGTATTTT. It translates to CASRRANTDTQYF.

This clone was recorded once. This rearrangement joins TRBV7-2 to TRBJ1-2; TRBD1 is a possible D gene (5 bases). The ends were cut back, 1 base at V and 2 bases at J, with 8 bases in the middle. This CDR3 region has 14 residues. Germline-derived CDR1 and CDR2 are SGHTA and FQGNSA. The CDR3 sequence: CASSLGWGNYGYTF. The CDR3 region has the DNA TGTGCCAGCAGCTTAGGATGGGGCAACTATGGCTACACCTTC.

V usage is TRBV27 and J usage is TRBJ1-4; no definite D call. Germline V gives CDR1 MNHEY, CDR2 SMNVEV (reference sequence). The V gene lost 5 bases and the J gene lost 3 bases, with 13 bases spanning the gap. CDR3 length: 15 residues. CDR3 sequence: CASSSPENSNEKLFF. In DNA form, the CDR3 reads TGTGCCAGCAGTAGCCCCGAGAATTCTAATGAAAAACTGTTTTTT.

J is TRBJ2-3 and V is TRBV6-4; 8 positions agree with TRBD1. In germline, CDR1 is MRHNA, CDR2 SNTAGT. The CDR3 totals 18 residues. Trimming at V came to 8 bases and at J to 2 bases, leaving 18 bases not matched to a gene. CDR3: CASEDRVLDRTYTDTQYF. The CDR3 DNA is TGTGCCAGCGAGGACAGGGTACTTGACCGAACTTACACAGATACGCAGTATTTT.

This clone occurred a few times. The chain is built from TRBV4-2 and TRBJ1-3, with 7 bases matching TRBD1. Trimming at V came to 0 bases and at J to 0 bases, leaving 8 bases not matched to a gene. Germline CDR1 and CDR2: LGHNA and YNFKEQ. This CDR3 comprises 18 residues. Written as DNA, the CDR3 is TGTGCCAGCAGCCAAGAGGGGGACAGCTATATCTCTGGAAACACCATATATTTT. It encodes CASSQEGDSYISGNTIYF.